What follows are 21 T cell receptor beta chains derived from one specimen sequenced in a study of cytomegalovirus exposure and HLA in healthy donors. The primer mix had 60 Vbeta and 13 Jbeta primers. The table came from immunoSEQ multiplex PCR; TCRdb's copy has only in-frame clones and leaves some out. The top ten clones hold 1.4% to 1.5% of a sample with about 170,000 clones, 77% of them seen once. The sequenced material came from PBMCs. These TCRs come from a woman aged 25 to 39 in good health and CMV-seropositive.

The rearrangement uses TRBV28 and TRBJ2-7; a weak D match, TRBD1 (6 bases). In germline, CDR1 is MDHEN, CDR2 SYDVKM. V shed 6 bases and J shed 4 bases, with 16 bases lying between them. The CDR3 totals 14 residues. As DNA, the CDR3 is TGTGCCAGCAGCACCTCCAGGGGTCCGTACGAGCAGTACTTC. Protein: CASSTSRGPYEQYF.

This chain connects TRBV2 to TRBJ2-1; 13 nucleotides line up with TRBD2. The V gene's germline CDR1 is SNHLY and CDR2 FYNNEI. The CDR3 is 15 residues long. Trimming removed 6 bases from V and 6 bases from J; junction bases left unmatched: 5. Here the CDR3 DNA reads TGTGCCAGCAGCTCGGGACTAGCGGGACTCAATGAGCAGTTCTTC. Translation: CASSSGLAGLNEQFF.

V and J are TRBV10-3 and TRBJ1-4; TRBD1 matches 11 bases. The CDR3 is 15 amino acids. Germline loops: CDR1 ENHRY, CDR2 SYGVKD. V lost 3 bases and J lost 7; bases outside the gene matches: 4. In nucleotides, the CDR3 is TGTGCCATCAGTGACCCCGGGACAGGGGGTGAAAAACTGTTTTTT. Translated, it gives CAISDPGTGGEKLFF.

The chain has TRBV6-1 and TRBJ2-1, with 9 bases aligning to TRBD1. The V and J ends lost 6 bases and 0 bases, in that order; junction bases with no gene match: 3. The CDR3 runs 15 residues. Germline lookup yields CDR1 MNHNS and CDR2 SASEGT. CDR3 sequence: CASRTGGSSYNEQFF. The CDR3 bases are TGTGCCAGCAGGACAGGGGGTAGCTCCTACAATGAGCAGTTCTTC.

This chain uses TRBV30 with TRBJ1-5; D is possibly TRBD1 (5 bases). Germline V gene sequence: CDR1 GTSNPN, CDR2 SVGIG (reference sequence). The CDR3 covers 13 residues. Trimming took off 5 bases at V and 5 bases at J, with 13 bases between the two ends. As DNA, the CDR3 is TGTGCCTGGGGGCAGGGTGAGTATCAGCCCCAGCATTTT. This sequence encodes CAWGQGEYQPQHF.

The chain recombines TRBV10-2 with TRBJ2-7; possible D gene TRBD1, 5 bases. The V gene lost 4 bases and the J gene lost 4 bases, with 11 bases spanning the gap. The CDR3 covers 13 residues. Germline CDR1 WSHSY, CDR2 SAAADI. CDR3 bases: TGCGCCAGCAGTGGGGGCCACCTTTACGAGCAGTACTTC. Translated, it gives CASSGGHLYEQYF.

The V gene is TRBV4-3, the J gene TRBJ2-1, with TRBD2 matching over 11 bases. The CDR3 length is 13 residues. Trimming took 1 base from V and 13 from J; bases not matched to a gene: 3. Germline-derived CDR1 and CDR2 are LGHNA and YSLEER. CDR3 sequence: CASSQVAGGPQFF. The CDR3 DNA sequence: TGCGCCAGCAGCCAAGTAGCGGGAGGGCCCCAGTTCTTC.

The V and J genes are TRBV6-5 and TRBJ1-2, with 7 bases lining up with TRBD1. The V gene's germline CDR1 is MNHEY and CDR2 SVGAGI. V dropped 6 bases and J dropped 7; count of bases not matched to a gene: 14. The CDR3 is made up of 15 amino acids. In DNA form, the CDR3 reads TGTGCCAGCAGCCGCGACAGGGCGGGATTCGGTGGCTACACCTTC. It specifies CASSRDRAGFGGYTF.

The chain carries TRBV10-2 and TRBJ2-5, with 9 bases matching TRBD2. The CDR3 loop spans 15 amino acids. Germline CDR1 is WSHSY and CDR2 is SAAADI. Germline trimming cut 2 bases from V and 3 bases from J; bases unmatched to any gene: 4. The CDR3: CASSEPGLAEETQYF. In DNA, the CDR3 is TGCGCCAGCAGTGAGCCGGGACTAGCTGAAGAGACCCAGTACTTC.

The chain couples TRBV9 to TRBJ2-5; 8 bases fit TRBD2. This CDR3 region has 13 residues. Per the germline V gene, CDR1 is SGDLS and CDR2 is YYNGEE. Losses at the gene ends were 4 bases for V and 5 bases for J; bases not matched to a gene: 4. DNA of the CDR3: TGTGCCAGCAGCTTGAGCGGGAGTGAGACCCAGTACTTC. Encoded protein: CASSLSGSETQYF.

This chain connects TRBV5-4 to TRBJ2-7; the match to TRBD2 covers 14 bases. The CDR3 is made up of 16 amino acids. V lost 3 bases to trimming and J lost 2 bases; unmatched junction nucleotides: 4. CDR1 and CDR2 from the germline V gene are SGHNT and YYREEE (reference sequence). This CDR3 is CASSSGTSGSAYEQYF. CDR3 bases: TGTGCCAGCAGCTCGGGGACTAGCGGGAGTGCCTACGAGCAGTACTTC.

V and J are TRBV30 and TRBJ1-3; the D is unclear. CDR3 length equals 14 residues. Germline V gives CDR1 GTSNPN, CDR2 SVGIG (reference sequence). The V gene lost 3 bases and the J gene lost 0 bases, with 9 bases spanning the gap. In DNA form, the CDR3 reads TGTGCCTGGAGCCCCTCCGTCTCTGGAAACACCATATATTTT. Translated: CAWSPSVSGNTIYF.

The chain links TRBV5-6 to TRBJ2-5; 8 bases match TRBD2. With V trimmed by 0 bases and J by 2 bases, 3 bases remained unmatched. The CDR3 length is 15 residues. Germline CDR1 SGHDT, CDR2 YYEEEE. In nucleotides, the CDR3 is TGTGCCAGCAGCTTGGTTACTAGCGGTCAAGAGACCCAGTACTTC. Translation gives CASSLVTSGQETQYF.

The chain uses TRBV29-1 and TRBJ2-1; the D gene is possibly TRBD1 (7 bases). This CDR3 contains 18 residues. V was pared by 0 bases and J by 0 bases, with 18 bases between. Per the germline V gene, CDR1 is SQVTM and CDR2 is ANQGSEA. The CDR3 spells CSVEEFRGRFSSYNEQFF. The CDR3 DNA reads TGCAGCGTTGAAGAGTTCAGGGGGAGGTTCAGCTCCTACAATGAGCAGTTCTTC.

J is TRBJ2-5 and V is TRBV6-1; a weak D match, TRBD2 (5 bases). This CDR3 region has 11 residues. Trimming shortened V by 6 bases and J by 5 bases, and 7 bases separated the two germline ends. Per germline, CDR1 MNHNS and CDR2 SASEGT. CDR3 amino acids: CASRGVETQYF. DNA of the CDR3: TGTGCCAGCAGGGGAGTCGAGACCCAGTACTTC.

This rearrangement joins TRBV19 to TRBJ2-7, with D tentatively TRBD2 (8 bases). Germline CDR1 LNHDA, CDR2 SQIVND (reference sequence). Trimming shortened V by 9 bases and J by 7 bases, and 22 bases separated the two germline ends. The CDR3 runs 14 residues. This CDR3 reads CASRTGVPGGEQYF. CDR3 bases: TGTGCCAGCCGTACAGGGGTACCGGGGGGGGAGCAGTACTTC.

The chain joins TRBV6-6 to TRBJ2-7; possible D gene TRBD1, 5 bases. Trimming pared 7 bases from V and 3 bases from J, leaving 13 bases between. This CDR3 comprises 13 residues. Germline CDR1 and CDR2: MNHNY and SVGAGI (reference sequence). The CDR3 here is CASTGHPVYEQYF. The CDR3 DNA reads TGTGCCAGCACTGGACACCCGGTCTACGAGCAGTACTTC.

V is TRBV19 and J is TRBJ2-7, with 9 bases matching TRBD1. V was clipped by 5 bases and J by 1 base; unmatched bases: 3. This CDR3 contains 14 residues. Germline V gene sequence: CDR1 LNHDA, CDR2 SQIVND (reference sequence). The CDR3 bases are TGTGCCAGTAGTGCTGACAGGGGGTCCTACGAGCAGTACTTC. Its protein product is CASSADRGSYEQYF.

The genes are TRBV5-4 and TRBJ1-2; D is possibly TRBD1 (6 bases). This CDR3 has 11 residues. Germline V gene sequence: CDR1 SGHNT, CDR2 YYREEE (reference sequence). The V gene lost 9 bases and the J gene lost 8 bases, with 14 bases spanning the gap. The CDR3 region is CATEDRLGYTF. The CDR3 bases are TGTGCCACGGAGGACAGACTAGGCTACACCTTC.

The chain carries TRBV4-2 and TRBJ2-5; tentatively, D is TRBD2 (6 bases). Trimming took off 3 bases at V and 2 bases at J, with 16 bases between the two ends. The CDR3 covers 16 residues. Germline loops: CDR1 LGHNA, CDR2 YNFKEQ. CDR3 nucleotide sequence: TGTGCCAGCAGCCACCGGTTCCTAGCGAGTCAAGAGACCCAGTACTTC. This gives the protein CASSHRFLASQETQYF.

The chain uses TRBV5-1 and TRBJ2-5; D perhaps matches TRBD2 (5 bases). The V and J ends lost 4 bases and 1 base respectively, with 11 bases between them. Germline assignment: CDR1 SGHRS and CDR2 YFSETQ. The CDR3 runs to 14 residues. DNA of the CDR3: TGCGCCAGCAGCATAACTAGATCCCAAGAGACCCAGTACTTC. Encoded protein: CASSITRSQETQYF. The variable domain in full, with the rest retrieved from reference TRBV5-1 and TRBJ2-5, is KAGVTQTPRYLIKTRGQQVTLSCSPISGHRSVSWYQQTPGQGLQFLFEYFSETQRNKGNFPGRFSGRQFSNSRSEMNVSTLELGDSALYLCASSITRSQETQYFGPGTRLLVL.